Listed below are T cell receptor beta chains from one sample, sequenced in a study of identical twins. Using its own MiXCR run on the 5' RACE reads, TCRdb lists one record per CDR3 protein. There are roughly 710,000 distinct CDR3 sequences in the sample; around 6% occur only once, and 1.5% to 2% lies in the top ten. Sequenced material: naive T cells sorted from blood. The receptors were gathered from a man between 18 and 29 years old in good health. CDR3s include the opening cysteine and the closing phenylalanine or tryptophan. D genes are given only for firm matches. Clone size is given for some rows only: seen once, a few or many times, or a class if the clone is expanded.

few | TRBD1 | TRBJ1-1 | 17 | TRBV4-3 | TGCGCCAGCAGCCAAGTCGGGACAGGGGGCGGAGGGACTGAAGCTTTCTTT | CASSQVGTGGGGTEAFF
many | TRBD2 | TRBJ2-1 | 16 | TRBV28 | TGTGCCAGCAGTTTCGCGGGAGGACCCGTCTACAATGAGCAGTTCTTC | CASSFAGGPVYNEQFF
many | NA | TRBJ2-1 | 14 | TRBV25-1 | TGTGCCACCCGTTCTTACAGCTCCTACAATGAGCAGTTCTTC | CATRSYSSYNEQFF
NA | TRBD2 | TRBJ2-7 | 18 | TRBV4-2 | TGTGCCAGCAGCCACGCTGGGACTAGCGGGCAGAGCTCCTACGAGCAGTACTTC | CASSHAGTSGQSSYEQYF
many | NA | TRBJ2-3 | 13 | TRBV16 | TGTGCCAGCAGCCAATCGGGGAGAGATACGCAGTATTTT | CASSQSGRDTQYF
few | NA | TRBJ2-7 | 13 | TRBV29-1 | TGCAGCGTTGTAAGTCAGGCCCCCACCGAGCAGTACTTC | CSVVSQAPTEQYF
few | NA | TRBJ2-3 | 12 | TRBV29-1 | TGCAGCATAGAGGGACGTGGCGATACGCAGTATTTT | CSIEGRGDTQYF
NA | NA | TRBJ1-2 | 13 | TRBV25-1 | TGTGCCAGCAGTGTCGGGACCGTCCAGGACTACACCTTC | CASSVGTVQDYTF
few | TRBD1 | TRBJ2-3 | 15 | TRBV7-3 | TGTGCCAGCAGCCACCGACAGGGAAGCACAGATACGCAGTATTTT | CASSHRQGSTDTQYF
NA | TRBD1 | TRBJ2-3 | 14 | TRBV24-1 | TGTGCCACCGCTCGGACAGGCCGGGAAGATACGCAGTATTTT | CATARTGREDTQYF
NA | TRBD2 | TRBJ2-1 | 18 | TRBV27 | TGTGCCAGCAGTTTACTCCCCGGGACTAGCGGAATATACAATGAGCAGGTCTTC | CASSLLPGTSGIYNEQVF
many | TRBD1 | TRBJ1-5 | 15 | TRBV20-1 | TGCAGTGCTAGTCATGGGACAGGGGCCAATCAGCCCCAGCATTTT | CSASHGTGANQPQHF
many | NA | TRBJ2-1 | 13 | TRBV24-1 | TGTGCCACCAGTGAACGGCTAACGAATGAGCAGTTCTTC | CATSERLTNEQFF
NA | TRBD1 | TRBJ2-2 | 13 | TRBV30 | TGTGCCTTCAGATACAGGGGCACCGGGGAGCTGTTTTTT | CAFRYRGTGELFF
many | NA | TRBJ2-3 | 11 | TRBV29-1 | TGCAGCGTTGTTTGGATTGGGGAGCAGTATTTT | CSVVWIGEQYF
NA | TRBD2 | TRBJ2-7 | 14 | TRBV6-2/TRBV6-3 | TGTGCCAGCAGTTCAGCGGGGTGGGTCTACGAGCAGTACTTC | CASSSAGWVYEQYF
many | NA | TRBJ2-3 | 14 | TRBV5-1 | TGCGCCAGCAGCTTGGGGGGATCCCCAGATACGCAGTATTTT | CASSLGGSPDTQYF
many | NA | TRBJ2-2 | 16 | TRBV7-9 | TGTGCCAGCGGACAGGGTACTAGCGGGAACACCGGGGAGCTGTTTTTT | CASGQGTSGNTGELFF
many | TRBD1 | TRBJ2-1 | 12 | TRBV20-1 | TGCAGTGCTTACAGGGGTGCCAATGAGCAGTTCTTC | CSAYRGANEQFF
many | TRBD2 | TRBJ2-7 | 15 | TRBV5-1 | TGCGCCAGCAGCTTGGTACCGGGACTAGTGAACGAGCAGTACTTC | CASSLVPGLVNEQYF
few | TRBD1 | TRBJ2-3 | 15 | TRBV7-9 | TGTGCCAGCAGCCCACCGGGACAGGCAACAGATACGCAGTATTTT | CASSPPGQATDTQYF
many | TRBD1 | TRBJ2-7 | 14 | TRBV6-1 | TGTGCCAGCACCAAAAGGGACAGGCCCTACGAGCAGTACTTC | CASTKRDRPYEQYF
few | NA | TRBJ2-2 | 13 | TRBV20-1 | TGCAGTGCTAGAGCGCCGAACACCGGGGAGCTGTTTTTT | CSARAPNTGELFF
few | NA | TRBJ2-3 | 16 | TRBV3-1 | TGTGCCAGCAGCCAAGAATTGCGGGGTCGGGGAGATACGCAGTATTTT | CASSQELRGRGDTQYF
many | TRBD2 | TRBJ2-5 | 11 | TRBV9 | TGTGCCAGCGAAGCGGGGGAGACCCAGTACTTC | CASEAGETQYF
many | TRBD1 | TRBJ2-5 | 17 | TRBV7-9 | TGTGCCAGCAGCTCCAGGGGGACCGGGGATGAGCAAGAGACCCAGTACTTC | CASSSRGTGDEQETQYF